This T cell receptor (beta chain) was found in a study of T cell responses to AZD1222 COVID-19 vaccine. TCRdb's copy holds only in-frame clones and misses some; the assay was immunoSEQ multiplex PCR. Among around 140,000 clones listed, around 89% were seen once. The CDR3 is 16 amino acids. Trimming removed 1 base from V and 1 base from J, with 10 bases in between. The germline CDR1 and CDR2 sequences are SGHTA and FQGNSA. This clonotype was obtained from an adult in good health. This material consisted of peripheral blood, taken on day 0 of AZD1222 vaccination. V is TRBV7-2 and J is TRBJ2-2; no firm D call. In DNA, the CDR3 is TGTGCCAGCAGCTTAGGTTCCGCCCTGAACACCGGGGAGCTGTTTTTT. Protein: CASSLGSALNTGELFF.